These T cell receptor beta chains were read from a single sample in a study of T cell responses to AZD1222 COVID-19 vaccine. Measured with immunoSEQ multiplex PCR; TCRdb has only the in-frame clones, and not every one. Altogether roughly 120,000 clones are present, roughly nine tenths being singletons, with the ten largest covering roughly 3%. This specimen was peripheral blood, taken on day 0 of AZD1222 vaccination. These receptor sequences come from an adult in good health. Both conserved end residues are part of each CDR3. The size entry is marked missing in some rows and otherwise reads once, few, many or a size class.

v_call clone_size cdr3_aa
TRBV5-4 few CASSTRDRGIEQYF
TRBV7-8 NA CASSPLAGQSYNEQFF
TRBV2 NA CASSETTPRFF
TRBV7-9 once CASSSALNQPQHF
TRBV3-1/TRBV3-2 once CASSQDWDRGWGYTF
TRBV18 NA CASSPLPTGTENEQFF
TRBV4-2 NA CASSQEAGSAPQHF
TRBV28 NA CASSSTGAGANYGYTF
TRBV6-6 few CASPLGRGPYNEQFF
TRBV28 NA CASSRGARGYTF
TRBV27 NA CASSFRGRGGEQYF
TRBV18 NA CASFAGTGNYGYTF
TRBV19 NA CASSPSRAPQHF
TRBV2 NA CASSQLTGRGTIYF
TRBV28 NA CASSSGLAGGPWYEQYF
TRBV30 NA CAWSVIGSPDQPQHF
TRBV5-1 NA CASSFGSGSYNSPLHF
TRBV7-2 NA CASSLESAGGIMF
TRBV19 NA CASKLARGYTF
TRBV19 NA CASSLRGSTGELFF
TRBV5-1 NA CASSLGPSGPENIQYF
TRBV5-4 NA CASSLGVAGGYEQYF
TRBV25-1 once CASSEWGGPTDTQYF
TRBV10-3 NA CAISESQGNQPQHF
TRBV15 once CATSRDVGSPGEQYF
TRBV7-3 NA CASSSDPGVQETQYF
TRBV6-6 few CASSYSDTYNEQFF
TRBV5-1 NA CASSWRTATYEQYF
TRBV27 NA CASSRTGLETQYF
TRBV27 NA CASSLLSRGEYGYTF
TRBV6-5 few CASSYSGMSGGEWYTF
TRBV11-1 NA CASSLAGAYEQYF
TRBV18 NA CASSPLGLGGGRVNTEAFF
TRBV7-9 NA CASSPFGSSNQPQHF
TRBV11-3 NA CASSRTGTNNEQFF
TRBV7-2 NA CASSVQTRTSGHNEQFF
TRBV14 NA CASSQEGGGRLYEQYF
TRBV19 NA CASSPTMDTEAFF
TRBV6-5 once CASINIYEKLFF
TRBV10-2 NA CASSRASGLQETQYF
TRBV6-2/TRBV6-3 NA CASSLGPHRGSYNSPLHF
TRBV9 NA CASSDRDGSNYGYTF
TRBV5-1 once CASSQPGTGANEQFF
TRBV5-6 NA CASSLDRLPGGDEQFF
TRBV2 NA CASNFAGITNEKLFF
TRBV4-1 NA CASSQAELRDTGELFF